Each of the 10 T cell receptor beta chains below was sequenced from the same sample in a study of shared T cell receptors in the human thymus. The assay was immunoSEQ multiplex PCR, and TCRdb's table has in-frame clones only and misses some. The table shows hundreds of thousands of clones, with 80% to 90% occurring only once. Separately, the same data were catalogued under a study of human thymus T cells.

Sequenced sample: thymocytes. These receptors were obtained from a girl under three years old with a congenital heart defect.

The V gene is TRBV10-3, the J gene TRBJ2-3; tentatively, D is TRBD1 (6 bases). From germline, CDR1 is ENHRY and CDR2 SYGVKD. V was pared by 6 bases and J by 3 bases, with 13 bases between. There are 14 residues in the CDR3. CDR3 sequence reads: CAIRRQVETDTQYF. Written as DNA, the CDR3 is TGTGCCATCAGGAGACAGGTGGAGACAGATACGCAGTATTTT.

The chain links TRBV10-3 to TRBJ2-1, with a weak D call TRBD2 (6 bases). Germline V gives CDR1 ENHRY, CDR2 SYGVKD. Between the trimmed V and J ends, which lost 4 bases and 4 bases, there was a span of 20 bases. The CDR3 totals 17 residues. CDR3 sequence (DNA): TGTGCCATCAGTGCCACCCTCGGGGGAACCTATTACAATGAGCAGTTCTTC. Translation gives CAISATLGGTYYNEQFF.

CDR3 DNA: TGCGCCAGCAGCTTGGGGACGGGGACAGGGGGTTCACCCCTCCACTTT. This codes for CASSLGTGTGGSPLHF. This rearrangement joins TRBV5-1 to TRBJ1-6; 11 bases agree with TRBD1. The CDR3 totals 16 residues. CDR1 SGHRS and CDR2 YFSETQ come from the germline V gene. V gave up 0 bases and J gave up 9 bases; unmatched junction bases: 5.

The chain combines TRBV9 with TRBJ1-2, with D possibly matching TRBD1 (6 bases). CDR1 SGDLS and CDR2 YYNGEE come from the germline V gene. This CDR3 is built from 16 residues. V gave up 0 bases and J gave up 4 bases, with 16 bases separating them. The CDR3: CASSVGVGGRSYGYTF. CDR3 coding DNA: TGTGCCAGCAGCGTAGGTGTAGGGGGTAGGTCCTATGGCTACACCTTC.

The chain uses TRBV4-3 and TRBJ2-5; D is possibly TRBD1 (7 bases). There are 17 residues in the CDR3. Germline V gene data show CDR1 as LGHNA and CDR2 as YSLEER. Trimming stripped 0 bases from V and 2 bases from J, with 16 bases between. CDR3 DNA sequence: TGCGCCAGCAGCCAAGATCCCGGGCAGGGGGGACAAGAGACCCAGTACTTC. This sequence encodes CASSQDPGQGGQETQYF.

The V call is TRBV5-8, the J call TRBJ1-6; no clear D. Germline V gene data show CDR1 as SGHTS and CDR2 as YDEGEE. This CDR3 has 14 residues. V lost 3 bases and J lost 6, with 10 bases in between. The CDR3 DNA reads TGTGCCAGCAGCTCGGAGCCACCTAATTCACCCCTCCACTTT. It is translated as CASSSEPPNSPLHF.

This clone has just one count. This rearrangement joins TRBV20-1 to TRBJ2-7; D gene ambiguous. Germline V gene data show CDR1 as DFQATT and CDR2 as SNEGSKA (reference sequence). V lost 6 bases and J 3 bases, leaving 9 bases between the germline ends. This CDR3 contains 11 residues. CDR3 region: CSATYDYEQYF. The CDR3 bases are TGCAGTGCCACTTACGACTACGAGCAGTACTTC.

The CDR3, as DNA: TGTGCCAGCAGCCTTGGGACGACACGCGGGGAGTACTTC. It is translated as CASSLGTTRGEYF. This chain connects TRBV7-9 to TRBJ2-7; D perhaps matches TRBD2 (6 bases). The CDR3 is 13 residues long. V dropped 5 bases and J dropped 11 bases, with 19 bases sitting between them. Germline V gene sequence: CDR1 SEHNR, CDR2 FQNEAQ (reference sequence).

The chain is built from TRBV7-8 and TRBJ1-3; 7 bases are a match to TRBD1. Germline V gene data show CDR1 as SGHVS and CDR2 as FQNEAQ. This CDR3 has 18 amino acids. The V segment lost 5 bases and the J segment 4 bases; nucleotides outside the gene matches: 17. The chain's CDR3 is CASSQRQGSAVEGNTIYF. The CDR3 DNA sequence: TGTGCCAGCAGCCAGCGACAGGGATCCGCGGTGGAGGGAAACACCATATATTTT.

The CDR3 DNA reads TGTGCCAGCAGCCCGGGACAGAGCTCCTACGAGCAGTACTTC. As protein: CASSPGQSSYEQYF. The chain employs TRBV28 and TRBJ2-7; 7 bases line up with TRBD1. V was pared by 6 bases and J by 0 bases, with 5 bases of the junction left unmatched. Germline CDR1 and CDR2: MDHEN and SYDVKM. The CDR3 has 14 amino acids.